The clone carrying this TCR beta chain was counted a single time. No antigen is known for it. Next came a second PCR, run for about 6 to 12 cycles, which used a sample-barcoded 5' primer along with a J-beta primer mix. TCRdb independently ran MiXCR on the 5' RACE reads; one entry per CDR3 protein. The sample has approximately 800,000 distinct CDR3 sequences; around a quarter are singletons. CDR3 length: 15 residues. The germline CDR1 and CDR2 sequences are SQVTM and ANQGSEA. The data derive from a study of blood T cells in healthy people across ages. General study findings and limits: CMV status of donors was not determined, possibly confounding expanded clonotype changes. Unsorted PBMCs blocked a conclusive comparison of naive and antigen-experienced cells.

Separately, the same data were catalogued under a study of T cells of mothers and their children. That source adds: Addition of sample barcodes and 2-4 random nucleotides occurred through the M1S primer of the second PCR. Overlap measured in related mother-child pairs was slightly, non-significantly higher than in unrelated pairs.

The chain carries TRBV29-1 and TRBJ2-5, with 9 bases aligning to TRBD2. The end of the DNA fits TRBJ2-7 better, so the J call may be wrong. This sequence was found in a boy aged 5-17 years in good health. The sample was blood. CDR3 nucleotides: TGCAGCGTTGAACTAGCGGGATCATCCGGCTACGAGCAGTACTTC. Amino acids: CSVELAGSSGYEQYF.